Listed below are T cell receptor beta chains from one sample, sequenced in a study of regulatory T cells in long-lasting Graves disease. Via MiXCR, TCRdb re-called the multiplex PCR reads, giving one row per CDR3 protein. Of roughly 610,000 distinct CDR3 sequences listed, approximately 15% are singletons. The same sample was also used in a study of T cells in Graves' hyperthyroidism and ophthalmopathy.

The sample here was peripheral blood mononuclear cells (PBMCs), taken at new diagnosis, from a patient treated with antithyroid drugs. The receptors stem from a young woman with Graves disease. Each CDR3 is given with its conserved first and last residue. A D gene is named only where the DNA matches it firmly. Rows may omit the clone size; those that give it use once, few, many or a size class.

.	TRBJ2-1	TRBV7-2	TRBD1	CASSKGAVGPGEQFF	TGTGCCAGCAGCAAGGGGGCGGTGGGCCCGGGGGAGCAGTTCTTC
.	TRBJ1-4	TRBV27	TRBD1	CASGSGTGNEKLFF	TGTGCCAGCGGATCCGGGACAGGCAATGAAAAACTGTTTTTT
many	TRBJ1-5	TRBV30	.	CAWSVNGNQPQHF	TGTGCCTGGAGTGTAAACGGGAATCAGCCCCAGCATTTT
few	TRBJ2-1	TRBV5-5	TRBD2	CASSTLAGEGGQFF	TGTGCCAGCAGCACGCTAGCGGGAGAGGGAGGGCAGTTCTTC
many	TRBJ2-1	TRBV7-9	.	CASSLAAVSSYNEQFF	TGTGCCAGCAGCTTGGCAGCGGTAAGCTCCTACAATGAGCAGTTCTTC
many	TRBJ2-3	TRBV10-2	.	CASRFSGALTDTQYF	TGCGCCAGCAGGTTTAGCGGAGCTCTCACAGATACGCAGTATTTT
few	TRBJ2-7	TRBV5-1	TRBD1	CASSSMGTESSYEQYF	TGCGCCAGCAGCTCGATGGGGACAGAAAGCTCCTACGAGCAGTACTTC
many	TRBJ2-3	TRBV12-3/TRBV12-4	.	CASRERGALTDTQYF	TGTGCCAGCAGGGAACGCGGGGCCCTCACAGATACGCAGTATTTT
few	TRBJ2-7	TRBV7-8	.	CASSLMFSDEQYF	TGCGCCAGCAGCCTAATGTTCTCCGACGAGCAGTACTTC
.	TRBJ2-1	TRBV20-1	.	CSAPRNEQFF	TGCAGTGCCCCACGAAATGAGCAGTTCTTC
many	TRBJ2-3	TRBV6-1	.	CASSATRTTDTQYF	TGTGCCAGCAGCGCGACACGGACCACAGATACGCAGTATTTT
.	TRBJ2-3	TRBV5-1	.	CASSLLQHVSDTQYF	TGCGCCAGCAGCTTGTTACAGCATGTATCAGATACGCAGTATTTT
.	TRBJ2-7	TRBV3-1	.	CASGGGSRGLEQYF	TGTGCCAGCGGAGGTGGGTCGAGGGGTCTCGAGCAGTACTTC
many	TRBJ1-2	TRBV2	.	CAGYDGMNYGYTF	TGTGCCGGATATGACGGGATGAACTATGGCTACACCTTC
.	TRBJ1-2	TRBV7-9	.	CASSPSRGTNYGYTF	TGTGCCAGCAGCCCCTCGAGAGGGACTAACTATGGCTACACCTTC
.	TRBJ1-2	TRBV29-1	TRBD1	CSVDPQGTNYGYTF	TGCAGCGTTGACCCACAGGGGACTAACTATGGCTACACCTTC
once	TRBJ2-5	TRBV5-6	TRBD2	CASSGGGDLSKTQYF	TGTGCCAGCAGCGGGGGGGGGGACCTTTCGAAGACCCAGTACTTC
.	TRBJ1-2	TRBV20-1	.	CSATSLQVNYGCTF	TGCAGTGCTACGTCCCTTCAGGTTAACTATGGCTGCACCTTC
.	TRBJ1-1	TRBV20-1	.	CSASGLMNTEAFF	TGCAGTGCTAGCGGTTTGATGAACACTGAAGCTTTCTTT
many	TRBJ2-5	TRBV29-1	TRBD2	CSVEHGGETQYF	TGCAGCGTTGAACACGGGGGGGAGACCCAGTACTTC
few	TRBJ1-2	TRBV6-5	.	CASSYEGVSGYTF	TGTGCCAGCAGTTACGAAGGAGTGAGTGGCTACACCTTC
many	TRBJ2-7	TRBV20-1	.	CSAFSQRQTNEQYF	TGCAGTGCTTTCAGCCAGAGACAGACTAACGAGCAGTACTTC
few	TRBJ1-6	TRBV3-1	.	CASSRSGSSPLHF	TGTGCCAGCAGCCGGTCGGGATCCTCACCCCTCCACTTT
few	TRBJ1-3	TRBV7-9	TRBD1	CASSWGTGNSGNTIYF	TGTGCCAGCAGCTGGGGGACAGGGAACTCTGGAAACACCATATATTTT
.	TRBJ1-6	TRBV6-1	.	CASSRVGSSYNSPLHF	TGTGCCAGCAGCCGAGTAGGGAGCTCCTATAATTCACCCCTCCACTTT
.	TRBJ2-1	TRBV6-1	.	CAGTQGRVSGNEQSF	TGTGCCGGGACTCAGGGTAGGGTAAGTGGGAATGAGCAGTCCTTC
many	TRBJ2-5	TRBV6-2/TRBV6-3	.	CASHKRGMETQYF	TGTGCCAGCCATAAGAGGGGTATGGAGACCCAGTACTTC
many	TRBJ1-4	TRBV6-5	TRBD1	CASSYSRTGDEKLFF	TGTGCCAGCAGTTACTCTAGGACAGGGGATGAAAAACTGTTTTTT
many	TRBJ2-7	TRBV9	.	CASSKTGVASASYEQYF	TGTGCCAGCAGCAAGACGGGGGTAGCGAGCGCCTCCTACGAGCAGTACTTC